These T cell receptor beta chains were read from a single sample in a study of Ad26.COV2.S vaccination and SARS-CoV-2 variants. The protocol was immunoSEQ multiplex PCR, while the TCRdb copy is restricted to in-frame clones and leaves out a portion. The sample shows some 450,000 clones, 90% of them seen only once. Specimen: peripheral blood, collected in a trial of Ad26.COV2.S vaccine versus placebo. These receptors all come from a person between 18 and 65 years old who received the Ad26.COV2.S COVID-19 vaccine or a placebo. CDR3s include the opening cysteine and the closing phenylalanine or tryptophan. A D gene is named only where the DNA matches it firmly. A clone size is listed for some rows: how often the clone was seen (once, few, many), or a class if it is expanded.

CAWSGTPNYGYTF,TGTGCCTGGAGCGGGACACCTAACTATGGCTACACCTTC,TRBJ1-2,once,TRBV30,.
CASSQDRSYEQYF,TGCGCCAGCAGCCAAGACCGGTCCTACGAGCAGTACTTC,TRBJ2-7,.,TRBV4-1,.
CASRELTGDYGYTF,TGTGCCAGCAGGGAGCTTACAGGAGACTATGGCTACACCTTC,TRBJ1-2,.,TRBV28,.
CATRGGTGELFF,TGTGCCACCCGCGGGGGGACCGGGGAGCTGTTTTTT,TRBJ2-2,.,TRBV7-3,TRBD2
CASSLGTPAAGANVLTF,TGTGCCAGCAGCTTAGGGACGCCGGCAGCTGGGGCCAACGTCCTGACTTTC,TRBJ2-6,.,TRBV7-9,.
CASSFGWGTNEQFF,TGCGCCAGCAGCTTCGGTTGGGGCACGAATGAGCAGTTCTTC,TRBJ2-1,.,TRBV5-1,.
CASSLISANNEQFF,TGTGCCAGCAGCTTAATCAGCGCTAACAATGAGCAGTTCTTC,TRBJ2-1,few,TRBV7-2,.
CASSPTAQETQYF,TGTGCCAGTAGCCCTACCGCACAAGAGACCCAGTACTTC,TRBJ2-5,.,TRBV19,.
CASSYDQEPSYNEQFF,TGTGCCAGCAGTTACGATCAAGAGCCCTCCTACAATGAGCAGTTCTTC,TRBJ2-1,.,TRBV27,.
CASSISLIAGAFPYEQYF,TGTGCCAGTAGTATCTCCTTGATAGCGGGAGCCTTCCCCTACGAGCAGTACTTC,TRBJ2-7,.,TRBV19,TRBD2
CASSPSGRGKLNYGYTF,TGTGCCAGTTCGCCGAGCGGGAGGGGCAAATTAAACTATGGCTACACCTTC,TRBJ1-2,.,TRBV19,.
CASSFVQDEQFF,TGTGCCAGCAGCTTTGTCCAGGATGAGCAGTTCTTC,TRBJ2-1,.,TRBV11-3,.
CASSHAGAFDIQYF,TGTGCCAGCAGCCACGCAGGGGCCTTTGACATTCAGTACTTC,TRBJ2-4,.,TRBV3-1/TRBV3-2,.
CASSQGGGTNYGYTF,TGCGCCAGCAGCCAAGGAGGGGGCACAAACTATGGCTACACCTTC,TRBJ1-2,.,TRBV4-3,TRBD1
CASSLSPSGSSYEQYF,TGTGCCAGCAGCTTGAGTCCTAGCGGAAGCTCCTACGAGCAGTACTTC,TRBJ2-7,once,TRBV5-4,TRBD2
CASSNSWADTEAFF,TGTGCCAGCAGCAACTCCTGGGCGGACACTGAAGCTTTCTTT,TRBJ1-1,.,TRBV7-2,.
CASSPGGSGANVLTF,TGTGCCAGCAGTCCAGGGGGCTCAGGGGCCAACGTCCTGACTTTC,TRBJ2-6,.,TRBV28,TRBD1
CASSQDQREGSSYNEQFF,TGTGCCAGCAGCCAAGATCAGCGGGAGGGGAGCTCCTACAATGAGCAGTTCTTC,TRBJ2-1,.,TRBV4-2,TRBD2
CASSTDRAAAETQYF,TGTGCCAGCAGCACGGACAGGGCCGCGGCAGAGACCCAGTACTTC,TRBJ2-5,.,TRBV7-2,TRBD1
CASSKEPGGNYGYTF,TGTGCCAGCAGCAAAGAACCAGGGGGAAATTATGGCTACACCTTC,TRBJ1-2,.,TRBV9,TRBD1
CASSQGRGHVDEQYF,TGTGCCAGCAGCCAAGGAAGGGGGCATGTCGACGAGCAGTACTTC,TRBJ2-7,many,TRBV4-2,TRBD1
CASSLNSAGSYNEQFF,TGTGCCAGCAGCTTGAATTCAGCGGGAAGTTACAATGAGCAGTTCTTC,TRBJ2-1,.,TRBV5-6,TRBD2
CASSFFAEETQYF,TGTGCCAGCAGTTTCTTTGCCGAAGAGACCCAGTACTTC,TRBJ2-5,once,TRBV27,.
CASSLGGSKAFF,TGTGCCAGCAGTTTAGGCGGCAGCAAAGCTTTCTTT,TRBJ1-1,.,TRBV28,.